This entry lists 24 T cell receptor beta chains sequenced from one sample in a study of shared T cell receptors in the human thymus. Libraries were prepared by immunoSEQ multiplex PCR; TCRdb keeps only in-frame clonotypes and omits some of them. The data contain roughly 710,000 clones, 75% to 90% of them singletons. These data also featured in a second study, about human thymus T cells.

Sequenced material: thymocytes. The receptors shown here come from a girl less than two years old with a congenital heart defect.

This chain links TRBV5-1 with TRBJ2-3, with D maybe TRBD1 (7 bases). Trimming stripped 3 bases from V and 2 bases from J, with 16 bases between. The CDR3 is 16 residues long. Germline CDR1 reads SGHRS; CDR2 reads YFSETQ. CDR3 nucleotide sequence: TGCGCCAGCAGCTGGGGGAGGACAGGCTACACAGATACGCAGTATTTT. The encoded protein is CASSWGRTGYTDTQYF.

This clone was detected once. The chain joins TRBV9 to TRBJ1-1, with D hard to call. Germline CDR1 SGDLS, CDR2 YYNGEE. The V end was cut by 5 bases, the J end by 0 bases, with 11 bases between. This CDR3 is 14 amino acids long. CDR3 DNA: TGTGCCAGCAGTGTCGTAAAAATGAACACTGAAGCTTTCTTT. Amino acid sequence: CASSVVKMNTEAFF.

This clone was observed a handful of times. The chain combines TRBV5-4 with TRBJ1-6; the D is unclear. V was cut by 2 bases and J by 6 bases, with 15 bases left in between. CDR3 size: 16 residues. Germline V gene sequence: CDR1 SGHNT, CDR2 YYREEE (reference sequence). CDR3 sequence reads: CASSLPRAGGNSPLHF. The CDR3 nucleotides read TGTGCCAGCAGCTTACCCCGGGCGGGAGGTAATTCACCCCTCCACTTT.

The chain recombines TRBV28 with TRBJ1-2; 7 bases align to TRBD1. V was clipped by 5 bases and J by 4 bases; unmatched bases: 10. CDR3 length equals 15 residues. The germline V gene encodes CDR1 MDHEN and CDR2 SYDVKM. The CDR3 region is CASSPGTARFYGYTF. In DNA form, the CDR3 reads TGTGCCAGCAGTCCCGGGACAGCTCGCTTCTATGGCTACACCTTC.

This sequence joins TRBV6-4 and TRBJ1-2; D unresolved. V was shortened by 0 bases and J by 6 bases, with 14 bases between the two germline ends. The CDR3 loop spans 15 amino acids. The germline V gene has CDR1 MRHNA and CDR2 SNTAGT. CDR3 in DNA: TGTGCCAGCAGTGACTCGAGAGTCGCCAGGAATGGCTACACCTTC. Translating gives CASSDSRVARNGYTF.

This clone has only one observation. The J gene is TRBJ1-4, the V gene TRBV5-6; 7 bases are a match to TRBD1. V was clipped by 7 bases and J by 4 bases; unmatched bases: 13. Germline assignment: CDR1 SGHDT and CDR2 YYEEEE. The CDR3 is made up of 16 amino acids. The CDR3 loop reads CASGNRDRHRNEKLFF. Written as DNA, the CDR3 is TGTGCCAGCGGGAACCGGGACAGACACCGTAATGAAAAACTGTTTTTT.

V gene TRBV14 combines with J gene TRBJ2-5; possible D gene TRBD2, 5 bases. The J call is uncertain, as TRBJ2-7 better fits the DNA end. The CDR3 is 16 amino acids. CDR1 and CDR2 (germline): SGHDN, FVKESK. The CDR3 nucleotides are TGTGCCAGCAGCCATCTCAGCGGCTATCGGTCCTACGAGCAGTACTTC. This translates into CASSHLSGYRSYEQYF.

The chain joins TRBV11-2 to TRBJ1-5; D is uncertain. V lost 5 bases, J lost 1 base, and 15 bases lay in between. The CDR3 sequence is 16 residues long. CDR1 and CDR2 from the germline V gene are SGHAT and FQNNGV. The CDR3 region is CASSEEREESNQPQHF. The CDR3 nucleotides are TGTGCCAGCAGCGAGGAGAGGGAGGAAAGCAATCAGCCCCAGCATTTT.

The V and J genes are TRBV25-1 and TRBJ1-4, with 11 positions matching TRBD1. The germline CDR1 and CDR2 sequences are MGHDK and SYGVNS. J gave up 8 bases and V 11 bases, and 7 bases lay outside the gene matches. This CDR3 spans 13 amino acids. The CDR3: CAAGGQGGEKLFF. CDR3 nucleotide sequence: TGTGCCGCAGGGGGACAGGGGGGAGAAAAACTGTTTTTT.

This clone was detected a few times. The gene calls are TRBV28 and TRBJ2-4, with D possibly matching TRBD2 (7 bases). Trimming removed 3 bases from V and 8 bases from J, with 26 bases in between. Per germline, CDR1 MDHEN and CDR2 SYDVKM. This CDR3 region has 18 residues. The CDR3 loop reads CASSFTVGRGRPEDIQYF. The CDR3 DNA follows: TGTGCCAGCAGTTTCACCGTAGGGCGGGGGCGACCTGAGGACATTCAGTACTTC.

The chain links TRBV2 to TRBJ2-5; TRBD1 aligns across 9 bases. This CDR3 is 13 amino acids long. Trimming at V came to 8 bases and at J to 5 bases, leaving 6 bases not matched to a gene. In germline, CDR1 is SNHLY, CDR2 FYNNEI. CDR3: CASFRDREETQYF. CDR3 nucleotides: TGTGCCAGCTTCCGGGACAGGGAGGAGACCCAGTACTTC.

J is TRBJ2-2 and V is TRBV11-2, with D possibly being TRBD1 (7 bases). The V and J ends lost 5 bases and 3 bases respectively, with 13 bases between them. The germline V gene has CDR1 SGHAT and CDR2 FQNNGV. This CDR3 has 15 residues. In nucleotides, the CDR3 is TGTGCCAGCAGCGCCGACAGGGAGGACACCGGGGAGCTGTTTTTT. Translation gives CASSADREDTGELFF. Full variable domain (outside the CDR3, taken from reference TRBV11-2 and TRBJ2-2): EAGVAQSPRYKIIEKRQSVAFWCNPISGHATLYWYQQILGQGPKLLIQFQNNGVVDDSQLPKDRFSAERLKGVDSTLKIQPAKLEDSAVYLCASSADREDTGELFFGEGSRLTVL.

The chain recombines TRBV6-1 with TRBJ1-3; no clear D. CDR1 is MNHNS, CDR2 SASEGT, per germline. This CDR3 has 17 amino acids. V was clipped by 2 bases and J by 0 bases, with 14 bases between them. The DNA for the CDR3 is TGTGCCAGCAGTGAACGCGGGCAGGCCTGCTCTGGAAACACCATATATTTT. It translates to CASSERGQACSGNTIYF.

This chain connects TRBV27 to TRBJ1-1; 7 nucleotides line up with TRBD1. The junction had 7 bases not matched to a gene; V was cut back by 5 bases and J by 7 bases. CDR1 is MNHEY, CDR2 SMNVEV, per germline (reference sequence). The CDR3 covers 13 residues. CDR3 sequence reads: CASSPSDRNEAFF. DNA for the CDR3: TGTGCCAGCAGTCCCTCGGACAGGAATGAAGCTTTCTTT.

The chain links TRBV6-6 to TRBJ1-3, with 9 bases fitting TRBD1. Trimming removed 6 bases from V and 4 bases from J; junction bases left unmatched: 7. Germline loops: CDR1 MNHNY, CDR2 SVGAGI (reference sequence). CDR3 length: 15 amino acids. The chain's CDR3 is CASRQQGAEGNTIYF. The CDR3 DNA follows: TGTGCCAGCAGACAACAGGGGGCGGAGGGAAACACCATATATTTT.

The CDR3 protein is CASSFSRDQPQHF. The CDR3 region has the DNA TGTGCCAGCAGCTTCTCTCGAGATCAGCCCCAGCATTTT. This sequence joins TRBV27 and TRBJ1-5; no clear D gene. V was cut by 6 bases and J by 5 bases, with 11 bases left in between. This CDR3 is built from 13 residues. CDR1 MNHEY and CDR2 SMNVEV come from the germline V gene (reference sequence).

The chain combines TRBV25-1 with TRBJ1-5, with TRBD1 as a possible D gene (6 bases). Germline V gene lookup returns CDR1 MGHDK and CDR2 SYGVNS. V gave up 5 bases and J gave up 4 bases, with 6 bases separating them. CDR3 size: 12 residues. CDR3 amino acids: CASSTGNQPQHF. DNA for the CDR3: TGTGCCAGCAGTACAGGGAATCAGCCCCAGCATTTT.

This chain links TRBV4-1 with TRBJ1-4; TRBD1 matches 9 bases. This CDR3 is 15 amino acids long. Unmatched junction bases numbered 4, after V lost 1 base and J lost 7 bases. Germline CDR1 MGHRA, CDR2 YSYEKL. CDR3 amino acids: CASSQGQGGSEKLFF. The CDR3 bases are TGCGCCAGCAGCCAAGGACAGGGGGGAAGTGAAAAACTGTTTTTT.

This chain links TRBV11-1 with TRBJ2-7, with 8 positions matching TRBD1. V was pared by 2 bases and J by 2 bases, with 8 bases of the junction left unmatched. Germline-derived CDR1 and CDR2 are SGHAT and FQDESV (reference sequence). CDR3 length: 16 amino acids. CDR3 region: CASSLFKDRDTYEQYF. CDR3 nucleotides: TGTGCCAGCAGCTTATTTAAGGACAGGGATACCTACGAGCAGTACTTC.

The chain couples TRBV6-1 to TRBJ2-7; 7 nucleotides line up with TRBD2. The V and J ends lost 6 bases and 10 bases, in that order; junction bases with no gene match: 6. Per the germline V gene, CDR1 is MNHNS and CDR2 is SASEGT. CDR3 length: 11 residues. The CDR3 DNA follows: TGTGCCAGCAGCCTCGGACTAGACCAGTACTTC. It codes for CASSLGLDQYF.

Here the CDR3 DNA reads TGTGCCAGCAGTTTATCGATGTTTCCCCGGACAGGGGACAATGAGCAGTTCTTC. Amino acid sequence: CASSLSMFPRTGDNEQFF. The V and J genes are TRBV27 and TRBJ2-1, with TRBD1 identical over 9 bases. Germline-derived CDR1 and CDR2 are MNHEY and SMNVEV (reference sequence). The CDR3 is made up of 18 amino acids. V shed 0 bases, J shed 5 bases, and the junction held 11 bases outside the gene matches.

This chain connects TRBV4-1 to TRBJ2-5; 13 positions match TRBD2. The CDR3 runs to 15 residues. The V gene end was trimmed by 0 bases and the J gene end by 13 bases; junction bases not matched to a gene: 8. Germline CDR1 and CDR2: MGHRA and YSYEKL. CDR3 DNA sequence: TGCGCCAGCAGCCAAGAGATCCCCGGACTAGCGGGGGTGTACTTC. It yields the protein CASSQEIPGLAGVYF.

The chain couples TRBV9 to TRBJ1-2; D unresolved. CDR3 length: 18 residues. CDR1 is SGDLS and CDR2 is YYNGEE in the germline V gene. Trimming shortened V by 1 base and J by 2 bases, and 21 bases separated the two germline ends. CDR3 region: CASSVSWADYNLNYGYTF. CDR3 nucleotides: TGTGCCAGCAGCGTATCATGGGCAGACTACAATCTAAACTATGGCTACACCTTC.

This sequence joins TRBV2 and TRBJ1-5; 8 positions match TRBD1. The CDR3 totals 16 residues. Per germline, CDR1 SNHLY and CDR2 FYNNEI. The junction had 11 bases not matched to a gene; V was cut back by 5 bases and J by 5 bases. The CDR3 DNA is TGTGCCAGCAGTTATACCGGGACAGGAACAGATCAGCCCCAGCATTTT. Protein product: CASSYTGTGTDQPQHF.